The 14 T cell receptor beta chains given below trace back to one sample, sequenced in a study of T cells after yellow fever vaccination. TCRdb passed the 5' RACE reads through MiXCR, listing each CDR3 protein once. The repertoire holds about 120,000 distinct CDR3 sequences, with approximately 9% as singletons. This sample comprised CD8+ T cells sorted from PBMCs, obtained on the day of the yellow fever booster vaccination. Receptors originate from a man between 18 and 29 years old who received the YFV17D yellow fever vaccine.

This clonotype was counted at least ten times. V gene TRBV29-1 combines with J gene TRBJ2-2, with 10 bases lining up with TRBD2. V lost 7 bases to trimming and J lost 1 base; unmatched junction nucleotides: 3. Germline CDR1 and CDR2: SQVTM and ANQGSEA. CDR3 length equals 14 residues. The CDR3 DNA sequence: TGCAGCGCCGCTAGCGGGGGGAACACCGGGGAGCTGTTTTTT. Translated, it gives CSAASGGNTGELFF.

V is TRBV12-3 or TRBV12-4 and J is TRBJ2-3; the D is unclear. CDR3 length: 15 amino acids. Deletions cut 6 bases from V and 6 bases from J, with 19 bases between. Here the CDR3 DNA reads TGTGCCAGCAGAAACTCCGGGCTCTCGGCGGATACGCAGTATTTT. Protein: CASRNSGLSADTQYF.

This clonotype was observed a handful of times. The chain is built from TRBV2 and TRBJ1-5; 9 nucleotides line up with TRBD1. The CDR3 length is 14 residues. The germline V gene encodes CDR1 SNHLY and CDR2 FYNNEI. The ends lost 7 bases at V and 2 bases at J; junction bases unmatched: 3. The CDR3 coding sequence is TGTGCCAGCACACAGGGGGCTGGCAATCAGCCCCAGCATTTT. Encoded protein: CASTQGAGNQPQHF. Supplemented by reference TRBV2 and TRBJ1-5, the full variable domain reads EPEVTQTPSHQVTQMGQEVILRCVPISNHLYFYWYRQILGQKVEFLVSFYNNEISEKSEIFDDQFSVERPDGSNFTLKIRSTKLEDSAMYFCASTQGAGNQPQHFGDGTRLSIL.

This clonotype was picked up a small number of times. One end of the junction is discordant with germline, which a read error may explain. The chain uses TRBV7-7 and TRBJ2-5, with TRBD2 identical over 9 bases. The CDR3 runs 15 residues. The germline CDR1 and CDR2 sequences are SSHAT and FNYEAQ (reference sequence). In nucleotides, the CDR3 is TGTGCTAGCAGCTCGGTAGCGGGGGCCGACGAGACCCAGTACTTC. Its translation: CASSSVAGADETQYF. Using reference TRBV7-7 and TRBJ2-5 for the parts outside the CDR3, the full variable domain is GAGVSQSPRYKVTKRGQDVTLRCDPISSHATLYWYQQALGQGPEFLTYFNYEAQPDKSGLPSDRFSAERPEGSISTLTIQRTEQRDSAMYRCASSSVAGADETQYFGPGTRLLVL.

The CDR3 is CASSRTAGTGAGNTIYF. CDR3 coding DNA: TGTGCCAGCAGTCGAACTGCCGGGACAGGGGCTGGAAACACCATATATTTT. The chain uses TRBV6-5 and TRBJ1-3; 10 nucleotides match TRBD1. V lost 5 bases to trimming and J lost 2 bases; unmatched junction nucleotides: 9. This CDR3 is built from 17 residues. The germline V gene has CDR1 MNHEY and CDR2 SVGAGI.

The chain couples TRBV6-2 or TRBV6-3 to TRBJ1-5; D is unclear. The CDR3 length is 14 residues. V was pared by 2 bases and J by 6 bases, with 11 bases between. The V gene's germline CDR1 is MNHEY and CDR2 SVGEGT. The CDR3 DNA reads as TGTGCCAGCAGTTACAGGGAGGCTGTTCAGCCCCAGCATTTT. This sequence encodes CASSYREAVQPQHF.

This clonotype has ten or more counts. The rearrangement uses TRBV4-1 and TRBJ2-3, with 8 bases that match TRBD2. The V gene end was trimmed by 0 bases and the J gene end by 5 bases; junction bases not matched to a gene: 7. In germline, CDR1 is MGHRA, CDR2 YSYEKL. The CDR3 consists of 16 residues. The CDR3 DNA reads TGCGCCAGCAGCCAAGACCCTCGGGGGGGGAAAGATACGCAGTATTTT. Translation gives CASSQDPRGGKDTQYF.

This clonotype has more than one count but fewer than ten. The J gene is TRBJ2-4, the V gene TRBV15; D gene uncertain. Germline assignment: CDR1 LNHNV and CDR2 YYDKDF (reference sequence). This CDR3 spans 17 amino acids. Trimming cost V 0 bases and J 0 bases, with 12 bases left between them. The CDR3 DNA follows: TGTGCCACCAGCAGAGATAGGGCAAGGCTAGCCAAAAACATTCAGTACTTC. This translates into CATSRDRARLAKNIQYF.

CDR3 DNA: TGTGCCAGCAGCTTCATGGGCACCGACTATGGCTACACCTTC. It encodes CASSFMGTDYGYTF. This chain joins TRBV7-9 and TRBJ1-2; D call uncertain. The V gene's germline CDR1 is SEHNR and CDR2 FQNEAQ (reference sequence). The CDR3 runs 14 residues. The V end was cut by 3 bases, the J end by 3 bases, with 11 bases between.

This clonotype has more than one count but fewer than ten. CDR3 amino acids: CATSARWSSGNTIYF. The CDR3 DNA reads TGTGCCACCAGCGCTCGTTGGAGCTCTGGAAACACCATATATTTT. V usage is TRBV15 and J usage is TRBJ1-3; no reliable D call. The germline V gene has CDR1 LNHNV and CDR2 YYDKDF (reference sequence). The CDR3 is 15 amino acids. Trimming took off 5 bases at V and 0 bases at J, with 11 bases between the two ends. Filled out from reference TRBV15 and TRBJ1-3, the complete variable domain reads DAMVIQNPRYQVTQFGKPVTLSCSQTLNHNVMYWYQQKSSQAPKLLFHYYDKDFNNEADTPDNFQSRRPNTSFCFLDIRSPGLGDTAMYLCATSARWSSGNTIYFGEGSWLTVV.

This clonotype turned up a few times. The rearrangement links TRBV12-5 to TRBJ2-7; D unclear. Germline loops: CDR1 LGHNT, CDR2 FRNRAP. The CDR3 totals 11 residues. V was cut by 5 bases and J by 2 bases, with 4 bases left in between. CDR3: CASGPPYEQYF. The CDR3 coding sequence is TGTGCTAGTGGTCCCCCCTACGAGCAGTACTTC.

The sample holds a few counts of this clonotype. The J gene is TRBJ1-5, the V gene TRBV5-4; D not resolved. CDR1 and CDR2 (germline): SGHNT, YYREEE (reference sequence). V was shortened by 0 bases and J by 6 bases, with 13 bases between the two germline ends. The CDR3 contains 15 residues. The chain's CDR3 is CASSLAGSPGQPQHF. The CDR3 DNA reads TGTGCCAGCAGCTTGGCCGGGAGCCCCGGTCAGCCCCAGCATTTT.

The chain combines TRBV11-2 with TRBJ2-3; D remains ambiguous. CDR3 length: 16 amino acids. Germline assignment: CDR1 SGHAT and CDR2 FQNNGV. V was cut by 1 base and J by 0 bases, with 11 bases left in between. CDR3 region: CASSLVFVISTDTQYF. CDR3 in DNA: TGTGCCAGCAGCTTAGTCTTTGTGATCAGCACAGATACGCAGTATTTT.

The gene calls are TRBV5-6 and TRBJ2-3; 9 nucleotides align to TRBD2. CDR1 is SGHDT, CDR2 YYEEEE, per germline. CDR3 length equals 14 residues. V was pared by 3 bases and J by 6 bases, with 5 bases of the junction left unmatched. DNA for the CDR3: TGTGCCAGCAGCTCGGGCGGGGGGGCCGATACGCAGTATTTT. Amino acids: CASSSGGGADTQYF.